This TCR beta chain is drawn from a study of blood T cell repertoires in COVID-19. Study context: T cells, B-cell-depleted T cells, or PBMCs provided the cDNA or gDNA that served as material.

The junction had 6 bases not matched to a gene; V was cut back by 0 bases and J by 7 bases. The CDR3 is 16 residues long. The germline CDR1 and CDR2 sequences are LNHNV and YYDKDF (reference sequence). Produced via immunoSEQ multiplex PCR; TCRdb's table is partial and in-frame only. Among about 130,000 clones listed, roughly three quarters were seen once. The sequenced sample consisted of peripheral blood. This TCR came from a man aged 80 or over with acute or convalescent COVID-19. The rearrangement joins TRBV15 to TRBJ2-1; 10 bases are shared with TRBD1. For the CDR3, the DNA is TGTGCCACCAGCAGAGATCGACAGGGGGCTTGGAATGAGCAGTTCTTC. Amino acids: CATSRDRQGAWNEQFF. Looking up the rest from reference TRBV15 and TRBJ2-1 gives the full variable domain: DAMVIQNPRYQVTQFGKPVTLSCSQTLNHNVMYWYQQKSSQAPKLLFHYYDKDFNNEADTPDNFQSRRPNTSFCFLDIRSPGLGDTAMYLCATSRDRQGAWNEQFFGPGTRLTVL.